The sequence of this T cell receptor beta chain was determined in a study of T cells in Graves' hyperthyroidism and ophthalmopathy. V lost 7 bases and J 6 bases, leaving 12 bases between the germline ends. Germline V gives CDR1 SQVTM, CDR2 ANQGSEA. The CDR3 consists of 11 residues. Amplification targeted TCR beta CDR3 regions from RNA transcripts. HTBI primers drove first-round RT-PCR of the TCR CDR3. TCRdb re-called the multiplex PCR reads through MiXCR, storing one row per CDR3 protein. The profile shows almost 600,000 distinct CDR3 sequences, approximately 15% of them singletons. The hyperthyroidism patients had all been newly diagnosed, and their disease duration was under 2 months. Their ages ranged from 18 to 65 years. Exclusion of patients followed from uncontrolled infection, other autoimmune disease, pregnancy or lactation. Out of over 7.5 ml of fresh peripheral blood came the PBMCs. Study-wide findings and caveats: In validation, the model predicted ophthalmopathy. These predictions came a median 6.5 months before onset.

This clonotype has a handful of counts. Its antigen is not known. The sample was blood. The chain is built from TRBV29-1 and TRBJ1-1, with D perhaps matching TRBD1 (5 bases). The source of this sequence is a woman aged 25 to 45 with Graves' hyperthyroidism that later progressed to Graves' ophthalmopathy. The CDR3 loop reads CSAGQEAEAFF. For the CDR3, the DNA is TGCAGCGCTGGACAAGAGGCTGAAGCTTTCTTT.